These 2 T cell receptor beta chains share one sample of origin, sequenced in a study of neurological immune-mediated disorders. TCRdb re-analysed the 5' RACE reads in MiXCR, keeping a single row per CDR3 protein. The sample includes around 25,000 distinct CDR3 sequences, less than 2.5% of them seen just once. Sequenced sample: PBMCs. All receptors derive from a woman between 45 and 60 years old with multiple sclerosis.

This clonotype was observed at least ten times. CDR3 in DNA: TGCGCCAGCAGCCCGGGACTAGCGGGAGCCTACGAGCAGTACTTC. Encoded protein: CASSPGLAGAYEQYF. The J gene is TRBJ2-7, the V gene TRBV5-1; TRBD2 aligns across 14 bases. The CDR3 loop spans 15 amino acids. With V trimmed by 4 bases and J by 2 bases, 2 bases remained unmatched. Germline CDR1 SGHRS, CDR2 YFSETQ.

At least ten counts were recorded for this clonotype. The chain carries TRBV20-1 and TRBJ2-5, with 12 bases aligning to TRBD2. V shed 5 bases, J shed 4 bases, and the junction held 14 bases outside the gene matches. CDR3 length: 17 amino acids. The germline V gene encodes CDR1 DFQATT and CDR2 SNEGSKA (reference sequence). DNA for the CDR3: TGCAGTGCTCAAAAAGGACTAGCGGGGACTCCCGCAGAGACCCAGTACTTC. This encodes CSAQKGLAGTPAETQYF.